These 11 T cell receptor beta chains originate from one sample sequenced in a study of regulatory T cells in long-lasting Graves disease. Time point described: newly diagnosed GD, antithyroid drugs for less than 3 months. Preparation of the TCR library used RNA extracted from PBMCs. iRepertoire HTBI primers and Arm-PCR of CDR3 regions built TCR beta libraries. One entry per CDR3 protein, called by TCRdb with MiXCR from the multiplex PCR reads. The data contain 450,000 to 600,000 distinct CDR3 sequences, around an eighth of them seen just once; the ten biggest clones take up approximately 9.3%. The sample was also reused in another study, on T cells in Graves' hyperthyroidism and ophthalmopathy.

Material: peripheral blood mononuclear cells (PBMCs), obtained at new diagnosis, from a patient treated with antithyroid drugs. These receptors originate from a man aged 30 to 39 with Graves disease.

Points on this clonotype: Its ends do not fully match the called genes, so a read error is possible. V gene TRBV28 combines with J gene TRBJ1-5; D remains ambiguous. The CDR3 runs 14 residues. Germline loops: CDR1 MDHEN, CDR2 SYDVKM. CDR3 sequence reads: CASGRANSDQPQHF. CDR3 DNA: TGTGCCAGCGGTAGGGCAAATAGCGATCAGCCCCAGCATTTT. Full variable domain (remainder filled in from reference TRBV28 and TRBJ1-5): DVKVTQSSRYLVKRTGEKVFLECVQDMDHENMFWYRQDPGLGLRLIYFSYDVKMKEKGDIPEGYSVSREKKERFSLILESASTNQTSMYLCASGRANSDQPQHFGDGTRLSIL.

This clonotype was seen repeatedly, ten times or more. This chain uses TRBV28 with TRBJ2-1; 10 nucleotides line up with TRBD2. CDR3 size: 15 residues. J lost 6 bases, V lost 6 bases, and 8 bases had no gene match. Germline assignment: CDR1 MDHEN and CDR2 SYDVKM. CDR3 nucleotide sequence: TGTGCCAGCAGAATAGCGGGAGGTGCGGGCAATGAGCAGTTCTTC. Encoded protein: CASRIAGGAGNEQFF.

This clonotype came up many times. The V call is TRBV7-9, the J call TRBJ2-7; D may be TRBD2 (6 bases). The CDR3 runs 15 residues. V lost 5 bases and J 2 bases, leaving 16 bases between the germline ends. In germline, CDR1 is SEHNR, CDR2 FQNEAQ (reference sequence). The CDR3 region is CASSPRGGLTYEQYF. The DNA of the CDR3 is TGTGCCAGCAGCCCCCGGGGCGGACTAACCTACGAGCAGTACTTC.

In its sample, this clonotype was seen many times. The J gene is TRBJ1-1, the V gene TRBV3-1; D gene uncertain. Germline CDR1 reads LGHDT; CDR2 reads YNNKEL (reference sequence). V was trimmed by 5 bases and J by 4 bases, leaving 5 bases between them. The CDR3 is 11 amino acids. The CDR3 here is CASSGITEAFF. The CDR3 coding sequence is TGTGCCAGCAGCGGGATCACTGAAGCTTTCTTT. Using reference TRBV3-1 and TRBJ1-1 for the parts outside the CDR3, the full variable domain is DTAVSQTPKYLVTQMGNDKSIKCEQNLGHDTMYWYKQDSKKFLKIMFSYNNKELIINETVPNRFSPKSPDKAHLNLHINSLELGDSAVYFCASSGITEAFFGQGTRLTVV.

This clonotype has at least ten counts. The V call is TRBV27, the J call TRBJ2-1, with 8 nucleotides matching TRBD2. Gene TRBJ2-5 matches the end of the DNA better, so the J call may be wrong. Germline V gene lookup returns CDR1 MNHEY and CDR2 SMNVEV (reference sequence). The CDR3 consists of 16 residues. The CDR3 coding sequence is TGTGCCAGCACCAGGACTAGCCCTATGACTAAAGAGACCCAGTACTTC. Its translation: CASTRTSPMTKETQYF.

There are a few counts of this clonotype. The chain carries TRBV24-1 and TRBJ1-6; no clear D. The CDR3 is 16 amino acids. The germline V gene encodes CDR1 KGHDR and CDR2 SFDVKD. V was shortened by 4 bases and J by 0 bases, with 9 bases between the two germline ends. The DNA for the CDR3 is TGTGCCACCAGTGACCAAAATCCCTCCTATAATTCACCCCTCCACTTT. Its protein is CATSDQNPSYNSPLHF.

This clonotype occurred many times. The V call is TRBV20-1, the J call TRBJ1-2; TRBD1 matches 9 bases. V dropped 3 bases and J dropped 8; count of bases not matched to a gene: 10. This CDR3 is 14 amino acids long. CDR1 is DFQATT and CDR2 is SNEGSKA in the germline V gene (reference sequence). DNA for the CDR3: TGCAGTGCTAGGCCGGGACAGGGTCGCCACGGCTACACCTTC. Its translation is CSARPGQGRHGYTF.

The sample holds many counts of this clonotype. V is TRBV13 and J is TRBJ2-3; 8 nucleotides agree with TRBD1. V gave up 7 bases and J gave up 2 bases; unmatched junction bases: 8. The germline CDR1 and CDR2 sequences are PRHDT and FYEKMQ (reference sequence). The CDR3 covers 15 residues. DNA of the CDR3: TGTGCCAGCAAGGGCAGGGGGCGCCCCACAGATACGCAGTATTTT. Its protein is CASKGRGRPTDTQYF.

This chain uses TRBV20-1 with TRBJ2-5; 13 nucleotides align to TRBD2. Germline lookup yields CDR1 DFQATT and CDR2 SNEGSKA (reference sequence). The CDR3 runs to 16 residues. J lost 5 bases, V lost 6 bases, and 12 bases had no gene match. In nucleotides, the CDR3 is TGCAGTGCCACGGCCCCGGGACTAGCGGGGATGGAGACCCAGTACTTC. It encodes CSATAPGLAGMETQYF.

This clonotype was seen many times. The rearrangement uses TRBV19 and TRBJ2-3; TRBD2 agrees at 8 bases. The CDR3 length is 14 residues. The J segment lost 6 bases and the V segment lost 7 bases, leaving 9 bases of the junction unmatched. Germline-derived CDR1 and CDR2 are LNHDA and SQIVND (reference sequence). The CDR3 is CASNQRESRDTQYF. In DNA form, the CDR3 reads TGTGCCAGTAATCAGCGGGAGAGCAGGGATACGCAGTATTTT.

This clonotype was recorded many times. This rearrangement joins TRBV7-2 to TRBJ2-1; 10 bases agree with TRBD2. J was trimmed by 8 bases and V by 5 bases; bases with no gene match: 15. The CDR3 length is 17 residues. Germline V CDR1 and CDR2: SGHTA, FQGNSA. The CDR3 bases are TGTGCCAGCAGCCAAGTGGGCGGGGCTAGCGGGAGTGATGAGCAGTTCTTC. This sequence encodes CASSQVGGASGSDEQFF.